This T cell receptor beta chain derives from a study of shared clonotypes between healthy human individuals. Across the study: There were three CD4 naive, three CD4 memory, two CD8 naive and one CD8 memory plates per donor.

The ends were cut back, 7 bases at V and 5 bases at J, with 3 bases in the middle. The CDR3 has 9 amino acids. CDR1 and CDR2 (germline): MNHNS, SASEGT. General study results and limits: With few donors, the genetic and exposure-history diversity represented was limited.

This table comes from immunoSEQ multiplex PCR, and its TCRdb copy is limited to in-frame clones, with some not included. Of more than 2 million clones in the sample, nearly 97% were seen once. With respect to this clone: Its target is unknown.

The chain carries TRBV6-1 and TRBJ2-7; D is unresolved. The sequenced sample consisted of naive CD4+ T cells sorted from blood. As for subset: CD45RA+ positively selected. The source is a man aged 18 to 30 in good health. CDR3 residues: CASNDEQYF. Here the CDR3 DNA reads TGTGCCAGCAACGACGAGCAGTACTTC.